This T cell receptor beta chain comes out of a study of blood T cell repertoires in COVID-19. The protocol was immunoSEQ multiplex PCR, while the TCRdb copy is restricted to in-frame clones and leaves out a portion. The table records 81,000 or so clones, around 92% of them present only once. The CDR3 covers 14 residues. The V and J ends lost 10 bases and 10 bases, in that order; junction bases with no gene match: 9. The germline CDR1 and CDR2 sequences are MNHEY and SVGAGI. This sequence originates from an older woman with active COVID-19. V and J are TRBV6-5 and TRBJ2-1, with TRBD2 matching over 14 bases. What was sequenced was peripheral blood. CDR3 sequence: CAIATSGRAGEQFF. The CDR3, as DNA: TGTGCCATAGCGACTAGCGGGAGGGCGGGGGAGCAGTTCTTC.